What follows are 16 T cell receptor beta chains derived from one specimen sequenced in a study of long-term antiretroviral therapy in people with HIV. The assay, immunoSEQ v3.0, was run at survey level. Repertoires were generated with immunoSEQ multiplex PCR, while TCRdb's copy carries only in-frame clones and drops some. The sample has about 30,000 clones; almost 95% are singletons. The sample in question was unsorted PBMCs, obtained around 7.4 years after starting antiretroviral therapy. All receptors come from a man aged 50-59 years with HIV.

The J gene is TRBJ1-2, the V gene TRBV2; tentatively, D is TRBD1 (6 bases). Per the germline V gene, CDR1 is SNHLY and CDR2 is FYNNEI. The V gene lost 1 base and the J gene lost 4 bases, with 10 bases spanning the gap. CDR3 size: 14 residues. The CDR3: CASSEEQGAYGYTF. DNA of the CDR3: TGTGCCAGCAGTGAAGAACAGGGTGCCTATGGCTACACCTTC.

A single count supports this clone. The rearrangement joins TRBV4-3 to TRBJ2-7; 11 bases map to TRBD2. Germline-derived CDR1 and CDR2 are LGHNA and YSLEER. The CDR3 is made up of 15 amino acids. With V trimmed by 3 bases and J by 2 bases, 3 bases remained unmatched. CDR3 region: CASSQSSGGPYEQYF. Written as DNA, the CDR3 is TGCGCCAGCAGCCAGTCTAGCGGGGGGCCCTACGAGCAGTACTTC.

J is TRBJ1-1 and V is TRBV7-8; no clear D. Germline CDR1 is SGHVS and CDR2 is FQNEAQ. Trimming pared 3 bases from V and 1 base from J, leaving 12 bases between. This CDR3 spans 15 amino acids. The CDR3 protein is CASSFRAHGNTEAFF. CDR3 sequence (DNA): TGTGCCAGCAGCTTCCGGGCCCATGGGAACACTGAAGCTTTCTTT.

The J gene is TRBJ2-7, the V gene TRBV5-6, with 7 bases that match TRBD1. The CDR3 extends over 13 amino acids. With 6 bases clipped from V and 1 base from J, the junction kept 4 bases outside the gene matches. Germline lookup yields CDR1 SGHDT and CDR2 YYEEEE. CDR3 loop: CASTRGLSYEQYF. The DNA of the CDR3 is TGTGCCAGCACCAGGGGGTTATCCTACGAGCAGTACTTC.

The V gene is TRBV7-2, the J gene TRBJ1-2, with D uncertain. V was shortened by 4 bases and J by 5 bases, with 11 bases between the two germline ends. CDR3 length: 13 amino acids. Germline assignment: CDR1 SGHTA and CDR2 FQGNSA. The CDR3 DNA follows: TGTGCCAGCAGCTCCGGGCCACTTTATGGCTACACCTTC. Translation gives CASSSGPLYGYTF.

The chain uses TRBV28 and TRBJ2-7, with 12 bases that match TRBD1. Germline V lookup: CDR1 MDHEN, CDR2 SYDVKM. With V trimmed by 6 bases and J by 4 bases, 7 bases remained unmatched. The CDR3 contains 15 residues. The CDR3 DNA reads as TGTGCCAGCAGGAAACGGGACAGGGGGCTTTACGAGCAGTACTTC. This encodes CASRKRDRGLYEQYF.

This rearrangement joins TRBV4-1 to TRBJ1-1; D is possibly TRBD1 (6 bases). CDR1 MGHRA and CDR2 YSYEKL come from the germline V gene. The V end was cut by 0 bases, the J end by 4 bases, with 12 bases between. The CDR3 loop spans 15 amino acids. The CDR3 region is CASSQEPQGLTEAFF. The CDR3 coding sequence is TGCGCCAGCAGCCAAGAGCCGCAGGGGCTCACTGAAGCTTTCTTT.

The chain couples TRBV11-2 to TRBJ2-7; tentatively, D is TRBD2 (5 bases). The CDR3 is 15 amino acids. The V end lost 1 base, the J end lost 3 bases, and 13 bases lay between the germline ends. CDR1 is SGHAT, CDR2 FQNNGV, per germline. DNA for the CDR3: TGTGCCAGCAGCTTAGGTGAAGGGAGCTACTACGAGCAGTACTTC. It encodes CASSLGEGSYYEQYF.

The J gene is TRBJ2-3, the V gene TRBV30; 11 nucleotides match TRBD2. The J segment lost 4 bases and the V segment lost 0 bases, leaving 9 bases of the junction unmatched. Looked up from germline, CDR1 is GTSNPN and CDR2 is SVGIG (reference sequence). The CDR3 is 17 residues long. The chain's CDR3 is CAWSVHSGGATADTQYF. The CDR3 coding sequence is TGTGCCTGGAGTGTACATAGCGGGGGGGCCACGGCAGATACGCAGTATTTT.

The chain joins TRBV4-3 to TRBJ1-4; TRBD1 aligns across 10 bases. This CDR3 is 14 amino acids long. Germline V CDR1 and CDR2: LGHNA, YSLEER. V shed 4 bases and J 6 bases; nucleotides not matched to a gene: 2. CDR3: CASSLGQGDEKLFF. CDR3 coding DNA: TGCGCCAGCAGCCTAGGACAGGGGGATGAAAAACTGTTTTTT.

The chain carries TRBV5-1 and TRBJ2-1; D is unclear. V was clipped by 4 bases and J by 0 bases, with 26 bases between them. CDR3 length: 20 amino acids. CDR1 SGHRS and CDR2 YFSETQ come from the germline V gene. CDR3 amino acids: CASSPALWTGGLSSYNEQFF. The CDR3 coding sequence is TGCGCCAGCAGCCCGGCCCTTTGGACCGGCGGCCTTAGCTCCTACAATGAGCAGTTCTTC.

The CDR3 region has the DNA TGTGCCAGCAGCCCACAAACAGGGGGCGAGCAGTACTTC. It specifies CASSPQTGGEQYF. The genes are TRBV7-6 and TRBJ2-7; 8 bases fit TRBD1. With 5 bases clipped from V and 6 bases from J, the junction kept 6 bases outside the gene matches. The germline gives CDR1 SGHVS, CDR2 FNYEAQ. This CDR3 contains 13 residues.

In DNA, the CDR3 is TGTGCCAGCAGCATGGGGATCTACGAGCAGTACTTC. The encoded protein is CASSMGIYEQYF. The chain is built from TRBV21-1 and TRBJ2-7. TRBV21-1 is an annotated pseudogene. The length of the CDR3 is 12 residues.

This clone was found once. This chain links TRBV19 with TRBJ2-3; tentatively, D is TRBD2 (7 bases). Germline assignment: CDR1 LNHDA and CDR2 SQIVND (reference sequence). V lost 6 bases to trimming and J lost 1 base, with 17 bases between them. The CDR3 has 16 amino acids. The CDR3 DNA is TGTGCCAGTAGCCTACGACGGGGGGCCCGCACAGATACGCAGTATTTT. Encoded protein: CASSLRRGARTDTQYF.

J is TRBJ2-5 and V is TRBV11-3; D could derive from TRBD1 or TRBD2 (6 bases each). The ends were cut back, 1 base at V and 4 bases at J, with 10 bases in the middle. CDR3 length: 14 amino acids. Germline assignment: CDR1 SGHNT and CDR2 YENEEA. CDR3 DNA sequence: TGTGCCAGCAGCTTAGGTCGGGGGCGAGAGACCCAGTACTTC. This codes for CASSLGRGRETQYF. Based on the CDR3 plus reference TRBV11-3 and TRBJ2-5, the full variable domain is EAGVVQSPRYKIIEKKQPVAFWCNPISGHNTLYWYLQNLGQGPELLIRYENEEAVDDSQLPKDRFSAERLKGVDSTLKIQPAELGDSAVYLCASSLGRGRETQYFGPGTRLLVL.

The rearrangement links TRBV7-6 to TRBJ1-1, with D uncertain. V was cut by 5 bases and J by 0 bases, with 19 bases left in between. CDR1 SGHVS and CDR2 FNYEAQ come from the germline V gene. The CDR3 has 17 residues. The DNA for the CDR3 is TGTGCCAGCAGCCTCTCTTCGGGCGGTTACATGAACACTGAAGCTTTCTTT. This translates into CASSLSSGGYMNTEAFF. Based on the CDR3 plus reference TRBV7-6 and TRBJ1-1, the full variable domain is GAGVSQSPRYKVTKRGQDVALRCDPISGHVSLYWYRQALGQGPEFLTYFNYEAQQDKSGLPNDRFSAERPEGSISTLTIQRTEQRDSAMYRCASSLSSGGYMNTEAFFGQGTRLTVV.